This TCR beta chain was captured by sequencing in a study of blood T cell repertoires in COVID-19. As for the study in general: Both acute and convalescent COVID-19 samples were obtained from the United States, Italy and Spain. PBMCs, B-cell-depleted T cells, or T cells were the source of the cDNA or gDNA that made up the material.

V was clipped by 4 bases and J by 6 bases, with 10 bases between them. The CDR3 is made up of 13 amino acids. The germline V gene encodes CDR1 LNHDA and CDR2 SQIVND (reference sequence). As handled by the study authors: Amplification from reference gene primers served as the basis for estimated nucleated cell counts. Assay used: immunoSEQ multiplex PCR; TCRdb lists only in-frame clones, some missing. V, J and clone size were drawn from that table, and D and trimming were deduced from the DNA. The table records about 170,000 clones, roughly 83% of them present only once. About this clone itself: This sample also contains other DNA sequences that code for the same CDR3.

V and J are TRBV19 and TRBJ1-5, with a tentative D call TRBD1 (5 bases). This receptor was obtained from a man younger than 35 with active or convalescent COVID-19. Sequencing used peripheral blood. The DNA of the CDR3 is TGTGCCAGTAGTACTCAGGGCGGTCAGCCCCAGCATTTT. Amino acid sequence: CASSTQGGQPQHF.